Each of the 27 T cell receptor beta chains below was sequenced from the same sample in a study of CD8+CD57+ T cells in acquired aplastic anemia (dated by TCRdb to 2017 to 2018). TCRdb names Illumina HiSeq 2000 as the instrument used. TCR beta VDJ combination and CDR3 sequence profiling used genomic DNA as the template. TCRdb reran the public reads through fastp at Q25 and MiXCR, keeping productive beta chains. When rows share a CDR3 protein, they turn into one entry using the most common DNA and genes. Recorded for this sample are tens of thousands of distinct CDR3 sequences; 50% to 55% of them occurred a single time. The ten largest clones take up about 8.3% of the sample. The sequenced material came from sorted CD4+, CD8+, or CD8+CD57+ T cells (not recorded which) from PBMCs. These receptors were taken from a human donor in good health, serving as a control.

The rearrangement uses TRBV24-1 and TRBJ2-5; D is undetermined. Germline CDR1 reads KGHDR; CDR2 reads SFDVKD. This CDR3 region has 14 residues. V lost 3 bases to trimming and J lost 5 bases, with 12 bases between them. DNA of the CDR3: TGTGCCACCAGTGATAGTGTCGTAGGGGAGACCCAGTACTTC. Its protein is CATSDSVVGETQYF.

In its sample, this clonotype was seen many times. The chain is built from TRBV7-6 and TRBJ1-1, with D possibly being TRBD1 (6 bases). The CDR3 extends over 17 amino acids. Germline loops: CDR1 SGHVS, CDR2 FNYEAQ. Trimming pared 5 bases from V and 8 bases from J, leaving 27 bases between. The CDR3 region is CASSPPGAGARPLEAFF. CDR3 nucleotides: TGTGCCAGCAGCCCCCCAGGGGCCGGGGCCCGACCCCTCGAAGCTTTCTTT.

The CDR3, as DNA: TGTGCCATCACCAAGGACAGGAACTCCTACAATGAGCAGTTCTTC. This codes for CAITKDRNSYNEQFF. This chain connects TRBV10-3 to TRBJ2-1, with TRBD1 identical over 7 bases. This CDR3 comprises 15 residues. V was clipped by 7 bases and J by 0 bases; unmatched bases: 6. The germline CDR1 and CDR2 sequences are ENHRY and SYGVKD.

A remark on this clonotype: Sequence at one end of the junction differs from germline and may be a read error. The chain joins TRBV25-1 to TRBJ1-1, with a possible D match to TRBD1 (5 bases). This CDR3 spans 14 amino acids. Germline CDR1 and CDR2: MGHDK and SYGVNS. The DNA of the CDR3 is TGTGCCGGCAGTGATTCTGGGGCCCGGACTGAAGCTTTCTTT. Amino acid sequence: CAGSDSGARTEAFF.

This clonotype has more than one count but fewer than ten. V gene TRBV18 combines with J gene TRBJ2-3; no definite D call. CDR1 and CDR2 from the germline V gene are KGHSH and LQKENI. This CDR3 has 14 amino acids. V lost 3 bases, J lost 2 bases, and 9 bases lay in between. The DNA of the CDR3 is TGTGCCAGCTCACCGTACAGCCTCACAGATACGCAGTATTTT. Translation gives CASSPYSLTDTQYF.

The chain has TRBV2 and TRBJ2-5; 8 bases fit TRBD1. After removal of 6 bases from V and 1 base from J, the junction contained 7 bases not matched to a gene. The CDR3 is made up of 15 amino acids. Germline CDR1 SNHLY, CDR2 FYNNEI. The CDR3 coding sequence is TGTGCCAGCAGAGGACAGGGTGGAAGCCAAGAGACCCAGTACTTC. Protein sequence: CASRGQGGSQETQYF.

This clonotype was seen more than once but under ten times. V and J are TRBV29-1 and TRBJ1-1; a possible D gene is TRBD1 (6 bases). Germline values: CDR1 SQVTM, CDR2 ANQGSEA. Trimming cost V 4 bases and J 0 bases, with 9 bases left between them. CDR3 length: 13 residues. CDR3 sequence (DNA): TGCAGCGTTGCGGGACAAATGAACACTGAAGCTTTCTTT. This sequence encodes CSVAGQMNTEAFF.

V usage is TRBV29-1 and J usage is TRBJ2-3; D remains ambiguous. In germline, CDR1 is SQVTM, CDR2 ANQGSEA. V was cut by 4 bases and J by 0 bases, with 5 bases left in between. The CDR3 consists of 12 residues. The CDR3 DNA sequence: TGCAGCGTTGCCCTAAGCACAGATACGCAGTATTTT. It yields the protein CSVALSTDTQYF.

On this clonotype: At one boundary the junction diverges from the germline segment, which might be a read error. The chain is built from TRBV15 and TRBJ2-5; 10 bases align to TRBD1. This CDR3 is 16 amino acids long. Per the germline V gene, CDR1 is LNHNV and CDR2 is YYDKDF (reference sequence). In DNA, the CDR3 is TGTGCCAGCAGCTCCTCCGGGACAGGGGTAGGAGAGACCCAGTACTTT. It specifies CASSSSGTGVGETQYF.

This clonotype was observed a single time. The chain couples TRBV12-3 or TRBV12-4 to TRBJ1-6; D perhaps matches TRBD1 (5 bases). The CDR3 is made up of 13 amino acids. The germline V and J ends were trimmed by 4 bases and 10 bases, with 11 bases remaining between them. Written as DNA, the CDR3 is TGTGCCAGCAGTTCCTTGCAGGGATCACCCCTCCACTTT. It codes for CASSSLQGSPLHF.

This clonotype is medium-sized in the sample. This chain's CDR3 is CSVENAMRTEETQYF. Written as DNA, the CDR3 is TGCAGCGTTGAAAATGCCATGCGTACGGAGGAGACCCAGTACTTC. The gene calls are TRBV29-1 and TRBJ2-5; D gene ambiguous. Per the germline V gene, CDR1 is SQVTM and CDR2 is ANQGSEA. The germline V and J ends were trimmed by 2 bases and 5 bases, with 18 bases remaining between them. The CDR3 is 15 residues long.

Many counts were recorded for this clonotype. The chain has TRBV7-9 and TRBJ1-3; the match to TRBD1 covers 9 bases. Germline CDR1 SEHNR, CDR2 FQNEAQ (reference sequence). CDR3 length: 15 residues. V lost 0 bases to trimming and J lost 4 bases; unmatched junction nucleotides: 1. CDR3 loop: CASSLAGTGGNTIYF. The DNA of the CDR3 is TGTGCCAGCAGCTTAGCCGGGACAGGGGGAAACACCATATATTTT.

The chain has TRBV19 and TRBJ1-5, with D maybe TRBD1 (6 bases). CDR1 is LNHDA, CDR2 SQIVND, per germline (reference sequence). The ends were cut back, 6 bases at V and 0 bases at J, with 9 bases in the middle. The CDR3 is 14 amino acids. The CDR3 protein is CASSGQNSNQPQHF. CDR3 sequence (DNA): TGTGCCAGTAGCGGACAGAATAGCAATCAGCCCCAGCATTTT. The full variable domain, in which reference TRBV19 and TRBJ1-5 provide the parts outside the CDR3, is DGGITQSPKYLFRKEGQNVTLSCEQNLNHDAMYWYRQDPGQGLRLIYYSQIVNDFQKGDIAEGYSVSREKKESFPLTVTSAQKNPTAFYLCASSGQNSNQPQHFGDGTRLSIL.

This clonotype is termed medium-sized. In DNA form, the CDR3 reads TGTGCCACCAGCAGAACAGGGGAGGCTAATGAAAAACTGTTTTTT. The encoded protein is CATSRTGEANEKLFF. The chain has TRBV15 and TRBJ1-4; 7 positions match TRBD1. Trimming at V came to 2 bases and at J to 3 bases, leaving 3 bases not matched to a gene. The CDR3 extends over 15 amino acids. CDR1 is LNHNV and CDR2 is YYDKDF in the germline V gene (reference sequence).

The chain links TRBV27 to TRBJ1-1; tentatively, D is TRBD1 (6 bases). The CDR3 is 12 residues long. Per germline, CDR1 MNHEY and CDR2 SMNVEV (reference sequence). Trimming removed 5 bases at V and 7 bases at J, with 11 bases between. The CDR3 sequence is CASSPKGVEAFF. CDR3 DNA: TGTGCCAGCAGTCCGAAGGGGGTTGAAGCTTTCTTT.

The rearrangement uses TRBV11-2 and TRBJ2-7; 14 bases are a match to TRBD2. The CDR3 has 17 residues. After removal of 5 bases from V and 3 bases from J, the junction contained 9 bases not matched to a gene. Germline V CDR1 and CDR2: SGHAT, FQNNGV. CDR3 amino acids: CASSPRLAGGPRYEQYF. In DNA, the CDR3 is TGTGCCAGCAGCCCAAGACTAGCGGGAGGGCCTCGCTACGAGCAGTACTTC.

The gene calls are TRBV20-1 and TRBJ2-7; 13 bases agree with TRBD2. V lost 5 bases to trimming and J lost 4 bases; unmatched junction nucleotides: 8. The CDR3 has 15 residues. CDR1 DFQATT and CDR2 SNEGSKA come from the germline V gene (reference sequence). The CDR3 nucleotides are TGCAGTGCTCATCCGGGACTAGCGGGGAAGTACGAGCAGTACTTC. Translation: CSAHPGLAGKYEQYF.

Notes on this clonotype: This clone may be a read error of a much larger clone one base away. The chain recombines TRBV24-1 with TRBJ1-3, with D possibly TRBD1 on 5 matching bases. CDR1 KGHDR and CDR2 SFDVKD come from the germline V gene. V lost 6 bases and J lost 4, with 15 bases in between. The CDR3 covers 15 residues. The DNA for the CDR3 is TGTGCCACCAGTCGGAAGGGGCCGAGGGGAAACACCATATATTTT. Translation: CATSRKGPRGNTIYF.

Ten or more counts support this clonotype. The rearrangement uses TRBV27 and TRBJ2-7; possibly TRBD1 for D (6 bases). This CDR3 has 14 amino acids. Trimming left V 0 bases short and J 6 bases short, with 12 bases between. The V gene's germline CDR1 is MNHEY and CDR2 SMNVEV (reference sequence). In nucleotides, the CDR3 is TGTGCCAGCAGTTTATCAACAGGGACGCGCGAGCAGTACTTC. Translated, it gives CASSLSTGTREQYF.

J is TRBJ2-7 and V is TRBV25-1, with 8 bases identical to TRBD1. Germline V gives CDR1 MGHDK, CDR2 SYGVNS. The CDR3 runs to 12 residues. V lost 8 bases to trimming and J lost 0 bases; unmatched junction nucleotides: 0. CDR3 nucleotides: TGTGCCAGCGGACAGGGCTCCTACGAGCAGTACTTC. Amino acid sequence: CASGQGSYEQYF.

CDR3: CAISESRTAGYTF. CDR3 in DNA: TGTGCCATCAGTGAGTCACGGACTGCCGGCTACACCTTC. The chain employs TRBV10-3 and TRBJ1-2; the D is unclear. Germline loops: CDR1 ENHRY, CDR2 SYGVKD. This CDR3 region has 13 residues. Trimming left V 0 bases short and J 8 bases short, with 10 bases between.

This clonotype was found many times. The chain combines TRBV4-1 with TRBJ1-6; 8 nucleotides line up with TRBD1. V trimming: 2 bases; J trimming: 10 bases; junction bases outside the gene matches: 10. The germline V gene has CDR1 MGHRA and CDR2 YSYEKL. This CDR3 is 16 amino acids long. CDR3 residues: CASSQFPQGAKSPLHF. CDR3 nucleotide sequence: TGCGCCAGCAGCCAATTCCCCCAGGGGGCGAAATCACCCCTCCACTTT.

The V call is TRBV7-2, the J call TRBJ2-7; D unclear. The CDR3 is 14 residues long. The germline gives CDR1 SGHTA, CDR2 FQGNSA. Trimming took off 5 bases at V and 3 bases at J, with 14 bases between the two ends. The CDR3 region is CASSTRADGYEQYF. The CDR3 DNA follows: TGTGCCAGCAGCACTCGGGCGGACGGCTACGAGCAGTACTTC.

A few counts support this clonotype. CDR3 residues: CATSRVETGSSYEQYF. The CDR3 DNA follows: TGTGCCACCAGCAGAGTCGAGACAGGTTCCTCCTACGAGCAGTACTTC. The rearrangement uses TRBV15 and TRBJ2-7, with TRBD1 as a possible D gene (6 bases). Trimming pared 1 base from V and 0 bases from J, leaving 13 bases between. There are 16 residues in the CDR3. Germline-derived CDR1 and CDR2 are LNHNV and YYDKDF (reference sequence).

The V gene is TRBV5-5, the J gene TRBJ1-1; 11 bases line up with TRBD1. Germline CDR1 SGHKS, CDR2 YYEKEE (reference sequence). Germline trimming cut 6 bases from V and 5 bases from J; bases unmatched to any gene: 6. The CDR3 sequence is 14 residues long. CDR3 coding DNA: TGTGCCAGCACCCGGGACAGGGGGAATACTGAAGCTTTCTTT. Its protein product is CASTRDRGNTEAFF.

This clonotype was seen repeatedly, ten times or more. The CDR3 DNA sequence: TGCAGTGCTAGAGTAAGGTCCCCCGACCGAGTAGCAAGAGATCAGCCCCAGCATTTT. Translated: CSARVRSPDRVARDQPQHF. This chain connects TRBV20-1 to TRBJ1-5, with D uncertain. The germline CDR1 and CDR2 sequences are DFQATT and SNEGSKA (reference sequence). Trimming pared 1 base from V and 5 bases from J, leaving 27 bases between. The CDR3 runs to 19 residues.

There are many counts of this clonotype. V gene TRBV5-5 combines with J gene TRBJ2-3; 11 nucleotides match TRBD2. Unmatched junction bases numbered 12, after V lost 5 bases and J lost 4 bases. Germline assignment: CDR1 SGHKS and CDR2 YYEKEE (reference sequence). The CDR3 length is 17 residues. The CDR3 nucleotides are TGTGCCAGCAGTTGGATAACTAGCGGGAGCATCGCAGATACGCAGTATTTT. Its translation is CASSWITSGSIADTQYF.